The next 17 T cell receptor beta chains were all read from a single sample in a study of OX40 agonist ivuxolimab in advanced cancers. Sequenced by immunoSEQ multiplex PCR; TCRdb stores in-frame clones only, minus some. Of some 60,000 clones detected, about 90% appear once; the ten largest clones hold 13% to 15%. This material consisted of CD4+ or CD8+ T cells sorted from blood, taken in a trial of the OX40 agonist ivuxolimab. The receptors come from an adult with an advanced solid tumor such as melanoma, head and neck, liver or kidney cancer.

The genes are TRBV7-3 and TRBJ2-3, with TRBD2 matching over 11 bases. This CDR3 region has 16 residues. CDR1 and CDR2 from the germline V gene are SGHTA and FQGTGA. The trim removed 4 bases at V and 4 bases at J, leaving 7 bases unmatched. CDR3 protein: CASSSQTSGNADTQYF. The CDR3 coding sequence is TGTGCCAGCAGCTCCCAGACTAGCGGGAATGCAGATACGCAGTATTTT.

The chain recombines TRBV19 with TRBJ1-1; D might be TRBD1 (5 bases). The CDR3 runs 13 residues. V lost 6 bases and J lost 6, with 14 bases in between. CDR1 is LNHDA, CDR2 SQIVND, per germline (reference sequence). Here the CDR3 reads CASSTTEKAEAFF. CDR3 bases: TGTGCCAGTAGCACGACAGAAAAGGCTGAAGCTTTCTTT.

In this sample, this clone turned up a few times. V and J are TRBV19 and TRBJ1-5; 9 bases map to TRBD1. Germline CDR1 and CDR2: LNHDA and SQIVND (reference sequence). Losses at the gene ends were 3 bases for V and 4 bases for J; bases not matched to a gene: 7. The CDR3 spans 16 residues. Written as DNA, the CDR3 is TGTGCCAGTAGTATTCGCCCGGACAGGGGAAATCAGCCCCAGCATTTT. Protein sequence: CASSIRPDRGNQPQHF.

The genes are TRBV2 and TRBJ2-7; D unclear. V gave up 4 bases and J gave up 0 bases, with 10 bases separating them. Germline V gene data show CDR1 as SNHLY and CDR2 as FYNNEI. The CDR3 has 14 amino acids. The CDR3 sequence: CASSVAPLSYEQYF. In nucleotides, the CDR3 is TGTGCCAGCAGTGTGGCTCCTCTCTCCTACGAGCAGTACTTC. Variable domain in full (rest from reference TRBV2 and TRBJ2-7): EPEVTQTPSHQVTQMGQEVILRCVPISNHLYFYWYRQILGQKVEFLVSFYNNEISEKSEIFDDQFSVERPDGSNFTLKIRSTKLEDSAMYFCASSVAPLSYEQYFGPGTRLTVT.

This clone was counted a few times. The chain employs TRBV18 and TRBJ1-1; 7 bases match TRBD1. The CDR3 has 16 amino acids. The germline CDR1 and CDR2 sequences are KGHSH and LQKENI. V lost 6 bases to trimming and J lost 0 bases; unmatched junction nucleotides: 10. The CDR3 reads CASSQTGTAMNTEAFF. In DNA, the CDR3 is TGTGCCAGCTCCCAAACGGGGACAGCCATGAACACTGAAGCTTTCTTT.

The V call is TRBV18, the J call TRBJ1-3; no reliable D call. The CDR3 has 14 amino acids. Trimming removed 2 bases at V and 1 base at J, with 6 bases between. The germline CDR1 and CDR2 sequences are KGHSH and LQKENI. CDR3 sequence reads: CASSPGESGNTIYF. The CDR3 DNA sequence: TGTGCCAGCTCACCAGGGGAGTCTGGAAACACCATATATTTT. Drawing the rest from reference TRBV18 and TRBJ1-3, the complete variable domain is NAGVMQNPRHLVRRRGQEARLRCSPMKGHSHVYWYRQLPEEGLKFMVYLQKENIIDESGMPKERFSAEFPKEGPSILRIQQVVRGDSAAYFCASSPGESGNTIYFGEGSWLTVV.

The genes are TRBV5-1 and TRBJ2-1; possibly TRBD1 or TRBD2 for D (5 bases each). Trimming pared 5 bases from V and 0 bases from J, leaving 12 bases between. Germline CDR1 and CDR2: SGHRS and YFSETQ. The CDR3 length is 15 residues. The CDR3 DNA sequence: TGCGCCAGCAGAAGGGACCCGAGCTCCTACAATGAGCAGTTCTTC. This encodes CASRRDPSSYNEQFF.

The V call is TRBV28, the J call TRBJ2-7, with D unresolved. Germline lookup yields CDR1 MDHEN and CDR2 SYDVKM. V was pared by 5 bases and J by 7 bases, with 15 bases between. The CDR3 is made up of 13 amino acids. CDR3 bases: TGTGCCAGCAGTCGCCGGGTACCCTTGGAGCAGTACTTC. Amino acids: CASSRRVPLEQYF.

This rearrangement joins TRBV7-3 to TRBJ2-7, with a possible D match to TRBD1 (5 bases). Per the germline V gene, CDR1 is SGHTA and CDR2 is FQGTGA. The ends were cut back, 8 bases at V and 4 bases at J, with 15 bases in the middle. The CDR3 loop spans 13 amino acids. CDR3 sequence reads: CASGADNPYEQYF. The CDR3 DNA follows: TGTGCCAGCGGGGCGGATAATCCTTACGAGCAGTACTTC. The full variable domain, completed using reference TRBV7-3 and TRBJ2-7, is GAGVSQTPSNKVTEKGKYVELRCDPISGHTALYWYRQSLGQGPEFLIYFQGTGAADDSGLPNDRFFAVRPEGSVSTLKIQRTERGDSAVYLCASGADNPYEQYFGPGTRLTVT.

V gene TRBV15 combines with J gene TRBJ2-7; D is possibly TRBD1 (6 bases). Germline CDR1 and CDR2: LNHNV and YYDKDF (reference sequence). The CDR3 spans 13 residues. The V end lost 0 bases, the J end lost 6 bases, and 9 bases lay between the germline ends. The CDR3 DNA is TGTGCCACCAGCAGAGATCGGACAGTCGAGCAGTACTTC. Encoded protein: CATSRDRTVEQYF.

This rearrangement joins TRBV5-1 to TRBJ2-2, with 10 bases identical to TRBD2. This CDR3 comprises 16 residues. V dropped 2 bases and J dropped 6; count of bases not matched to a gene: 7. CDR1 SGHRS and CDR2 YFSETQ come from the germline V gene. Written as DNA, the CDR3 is TGCGCCAGCAGCTTCGTGACTAGCGGGCGGTCCGGGGAGCTGTTTTTT. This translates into CASSFVTSGRSGELFF. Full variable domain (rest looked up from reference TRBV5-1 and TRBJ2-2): KAGVTQTPRYLIKTRGQQVTLSCSPISGHRSVSWYQQTPGQGLQFLFEYFSETQRNKGNFPGRFSGRQFSNSRSEMNVSTLELGDSALYLCASSFVTSGRSGELFFGEGSRLTVL.

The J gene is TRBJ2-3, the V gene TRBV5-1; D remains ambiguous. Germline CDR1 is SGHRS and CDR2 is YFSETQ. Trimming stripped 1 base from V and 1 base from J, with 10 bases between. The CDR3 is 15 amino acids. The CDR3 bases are TGCGCCAGCAGCTTGATAGGAGAGGGCACAGATACGCAGTATTTT. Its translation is CASSLIGEGTDTQYF.

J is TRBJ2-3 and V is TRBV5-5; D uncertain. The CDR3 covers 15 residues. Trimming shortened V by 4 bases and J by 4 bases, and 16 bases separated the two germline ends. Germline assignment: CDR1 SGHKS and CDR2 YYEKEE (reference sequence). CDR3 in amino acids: CASSTRPRVPDTQYF. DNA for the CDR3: TGTGCCAGCAGCACCCGGCCCCGGGTCCCAGATACGCAGTATTTT.

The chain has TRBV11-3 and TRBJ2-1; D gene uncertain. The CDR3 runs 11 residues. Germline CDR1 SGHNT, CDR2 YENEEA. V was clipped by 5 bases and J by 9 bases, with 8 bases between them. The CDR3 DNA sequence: TGTGCCAGCAGCCTCCGCGGTGAGCAGTTCTTC. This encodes CASSLRGEQFF.

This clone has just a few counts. The CDR3, as DNA: TGTGCCAGCAGCGATCAGGGGGAGACCCAGTACTTC. Translation gives CASSDQGETQYF. This sequence joins TRBV9 and TRBJ2-5; perhaps TRBD1 as D (6 bases). The CDR3 is 12 residues long. The germline gives CDR1 SGDLS, CDR2 YYNGEE. With 3 bases removed from V and 5 bases from J, the gap between germline ends came to 8 bases. Together with reference TRBV9 and TRBJ2-5, the CDR3 gives the full variable domain: DSGVTQTPKHLITATGQRVTLRCSPRSGDLSVYWYQQSLDQGLQFLIQYYNGEERAKGNILERFSAQQFPDLHSELNLSSLELGDSALYFCASSDQGETQYFGPGTRLLVL.

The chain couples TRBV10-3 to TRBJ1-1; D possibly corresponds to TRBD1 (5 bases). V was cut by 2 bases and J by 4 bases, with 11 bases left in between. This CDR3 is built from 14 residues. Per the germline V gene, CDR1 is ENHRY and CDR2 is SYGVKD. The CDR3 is CAISERQGGTEAFF. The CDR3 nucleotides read TGTGCCATCAGTGAGAGGCAGGGAGGCACTGAAGCTTTCTTT.

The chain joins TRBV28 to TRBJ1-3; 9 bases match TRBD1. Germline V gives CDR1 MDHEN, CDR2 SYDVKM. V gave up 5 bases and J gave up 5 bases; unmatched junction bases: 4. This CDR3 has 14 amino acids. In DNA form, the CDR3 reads TGTGCCAGCAGTGTACAGGGGGCAAGAAACACCATATATTTT. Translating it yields CASSVQGARNTIYF. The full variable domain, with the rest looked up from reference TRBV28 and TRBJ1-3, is DVKVTQSSRYLVKRTGEKVFLECVQDMDHENMFWYRQDPGLGLRLIYFSYDVKMKEKGDIPEGYSVSREKKERFSLILESASTNQTSMYLCASSVQGARNTIYFGEGSWLTVV.